The TCR beta chain under discussion was sequenced for a study of CD8 T cells in Susac syndrome. Trimming removed 5 bases from V and 0 bases from J; junction bases left unmatched: 3. This CDR3 is 15 amino acids long. Germline V gives CDR1 MNHNY, CDR2 SVGAGI (reference sequence). RNA in amounts of about 0.5 to 1 ug was reverse transcribed with random hexamers. TCRdb redid the calling of the immunoSEQ multiplex PCR reads with MiXCR, one entry per CDR3 protein. The sample lists about 240,000 distinct CDR3 sequences, around 96% seen once, with around 0.093% in the top ten. Patients with Susac syndrome showed fulfilment of recently defined diagnostic criteria for definite or probable disease. Only a few counts were recorded for this clonotype.

The specimen was CD4+ T cells from PBMCs. The chain carries TRBV6-6 and TRBJ2-7; 11 nucleotides align to TRBD2. The receptor was derived from a human donor with Susac syndrome. The CDR3 loop reads CASSGTSGSSYEQYF. The CDR3 DNA is TGTGCCAGCAGTGGGACTAGCGGAAGCTCCTACGAGCAGTACTTC.